This TCR beta chain stems from a study of T-cell memory formation after mild COVID-19. There are 14 residues in the CDR3. From germline, CDR1 is SGHDT and CDR2 YYEEEE. V lost 1 base and J lost 6, with 14 bases in between. TCRdb passed the 5' RACE reads through MiXCR, listing each CDR3 protein once. Of under 600,000 distinct CDR3 sequences in the sample, roughly 21% were seen once. Whole-study results and caveats: Day 15 to 85 contracting clones showed balanced CD4/CD8; day 15 to 37 expanders favored CD4+. CD4+ contracting clones were mainly CM and EM; CD8+ ones, EMRA.

As for this clonotype: The antigen is unknown.

J is TRBJ2-7 and V is TRBV5-6; maybe TRBD1 (5 bases). Material for sequencing was PBMCs or a T cell subset sorted from them (not recorded which). This sequence was found in an adult woman who had mild COVID-19 (a few samples of this study predate the infection). Cell type and time point are not known. The CDR3 sequence is CASSLRYPGFEQYF. Here the CDR3 DNA reads TGTGCCAGCAGCTTGAGGTATCCAGGGTTCGAGCAGTACTTC.